Sequencing of this TCR beta chain was carried out in a study of OX40 agonist ivuxolimab in advanced cancers. A note on the overall study: Ivuxolimab was an agonistic, fully human IgG2 monoclonal antibody directed against OX40 (CD134), a costimulatory receptor. Intravenous ivuxolimab was administered to patients every 2 weeks at six dose levels: 0.01, 0.1, 0.3, 1.5, 3 and 10 mg/kg. Of the approximately 54 dose-escalation patients, hepatocellular carcinoma was present in 19, melanoma in roughly 15, renal cell carcinoma in 9 and head and neck cancer in 9. In the dose-escalation cohort, more than 80% of patients were male, and the mean age was 60 years with a range of 23 to 79. Patients were allowed to have had prior anti-PD-1, anti-PD-L1 or anti-CTLA-4 therapy, and approximately 40% of the dose-escalation patients had been treated with checkpoint inhibitors. Partial responses occurred in three dose-escalation patients, of whom one had hepatocellular carcinoma and two had cutaneous melanoma. The point of sequencing TCRbeta in the periphery was to test whether ivuxolimab changed TCR sequence diversity and drove clonal T-cell expansion. The monotherapy dose-escalation portion (N ≈ 50 patients) of the phase I ivuxolimab trial is reported in the paper. Overall study outcomes, separate from this receptor: After ivuxolimab, expanded clones were on average more numerous among CD8+ T cells than among CD4+ T cells. The antigen specificity of the clonally expanded peripheral T cells was not determined. Low levels of normalized T-cell clonal expansion were also seen in some nonresponding patients. At doses of 0.1 to 3.0 mg/kg, clonal expansion of both CD4+ and CD8+ blood T cells was observed from baseline to week 6. In the 0.1-3.0 mg/kg groups, partial responders had among the lowest normalized peripheral clonal expansion, particularly in CD8+ T cells.

For sequencing of the TCRbeta CDR3 region, genomic DNA was extracted from the sorted cells. The immunoSEQ Assay was used for sequencing of TCRbeta CDR3 regions. Held by TCRdb, this immuneACCESS table contains in-frame sequences only and omits some clones. Under half of the omission traces to an unresolved V gene where checked; the cause of the rest is unknown. The sample data list 25,000 to 35,000 clones, and approximately 91% of these were observed just once. The top ten clones comprise around 27% of the sample. Patients with a history of autoimmune disease or receiving systemic immunosuppression were excluded from the trial. Peripheral blood for TCR sequencing was collected from all dose cohorts at baseline, on cycle 4 day 1, and on cycle 7 day 1. The samples were drawn from a first-in-human, open-label, multicenter phase I dose-escalation trial of ivuxolimab. The trial enrolled adults with locally advanced or metastatic head and neck squamous cell, hepatocellular, melanoma or renal cell carcinoma. Before TCR sequencing, CD4+ T cells and CD8+ T cells were sorted from peripheral blood as separate populations.

Remarks on this clone: The antigen it recognizes is unknown. No much larger clone exists at a distance of one base, and base qualities are not known.

The input for sequencing was CD4+ or CD8+ T cells sorted from blood, taken in a trial of the OX40 agonist ivuxolimab. The sequence came from an adult with an advanced solid tumor such as melanoma, head and neck, liver or kidney cancer.

The CDR3 region: CSVEGGVVYNEQFF. The DNA sequence is TGCAGCGTTGAAGGTGGGGTAGTTTACAATGAGCAGTTCTTC. Recombination connected TRBV29-1 to TRBJ2-1; there is no confident call for the D gene. Based on the germline V gene, the CDR1 and CDR2 sequences are SQVTM and ANQGSEA. Its CDR3 holds 14 amino acids, cysteine through phenylalanine. The kept DNA is CDR3 alone, 42 bases in frame from the first base. The V and J ends are trimmed by 1 base and 4 bases, leaving 11 bases between them.